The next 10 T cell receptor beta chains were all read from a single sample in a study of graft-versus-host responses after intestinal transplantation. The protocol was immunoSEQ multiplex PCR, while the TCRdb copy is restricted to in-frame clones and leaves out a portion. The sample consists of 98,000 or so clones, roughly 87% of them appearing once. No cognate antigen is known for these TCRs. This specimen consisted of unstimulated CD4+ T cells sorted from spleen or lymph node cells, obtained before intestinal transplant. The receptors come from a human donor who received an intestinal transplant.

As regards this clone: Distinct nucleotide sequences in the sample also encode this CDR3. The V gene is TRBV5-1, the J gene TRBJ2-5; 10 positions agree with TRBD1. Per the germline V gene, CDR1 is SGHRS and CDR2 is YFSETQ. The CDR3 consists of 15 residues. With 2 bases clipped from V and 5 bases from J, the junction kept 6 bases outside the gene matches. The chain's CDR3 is CASSLQGQGWETQYF. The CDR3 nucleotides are TGCGCCAGCAGCTTACAGGGACAGGGGTGGGAGACCCAGTACTTC.

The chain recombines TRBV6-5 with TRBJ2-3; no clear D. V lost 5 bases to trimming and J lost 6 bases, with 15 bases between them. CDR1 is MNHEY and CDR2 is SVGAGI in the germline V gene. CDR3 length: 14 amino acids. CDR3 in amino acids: CASSQSLSSDTQYF. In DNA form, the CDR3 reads TGTGCCAGCAGTCAATCATTATCGTCGGATACGCAGTATTTT.

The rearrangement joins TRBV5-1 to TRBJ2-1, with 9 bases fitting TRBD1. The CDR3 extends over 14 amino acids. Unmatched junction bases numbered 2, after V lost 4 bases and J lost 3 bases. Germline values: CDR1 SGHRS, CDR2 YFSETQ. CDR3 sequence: CASSPTGGYNEQFF. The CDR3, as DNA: TGCGCCAGCAGCCCGACAGGGGGCTACAATGAGCAGTTCTTC.

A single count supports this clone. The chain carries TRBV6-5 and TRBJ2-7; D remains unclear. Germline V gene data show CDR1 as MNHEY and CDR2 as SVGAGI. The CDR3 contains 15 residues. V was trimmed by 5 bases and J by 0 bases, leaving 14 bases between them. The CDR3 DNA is TGTGCCAGCAGTCCGTGGGCCTTAAGCTCCTACGAGCAGTACTTC. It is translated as CASSPWALSSYEQYF.

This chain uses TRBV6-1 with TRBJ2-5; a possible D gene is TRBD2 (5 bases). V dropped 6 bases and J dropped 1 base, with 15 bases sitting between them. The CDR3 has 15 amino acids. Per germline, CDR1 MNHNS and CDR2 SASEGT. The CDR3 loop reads CASRQRPGTQETQYF. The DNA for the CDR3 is TGTGCCAGCAGACAAAGACCGGGAACCCAAGAGACCCAGTACTTC.

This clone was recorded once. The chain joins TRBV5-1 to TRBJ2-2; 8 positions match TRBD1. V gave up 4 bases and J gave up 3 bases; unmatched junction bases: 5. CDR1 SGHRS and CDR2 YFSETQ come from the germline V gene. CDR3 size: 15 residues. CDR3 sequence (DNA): TGCGCCAGCAGCGCGGGACAGGCCGACACCGGGGAGCTGTTTTTT. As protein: CASSAGQADTGELFF.

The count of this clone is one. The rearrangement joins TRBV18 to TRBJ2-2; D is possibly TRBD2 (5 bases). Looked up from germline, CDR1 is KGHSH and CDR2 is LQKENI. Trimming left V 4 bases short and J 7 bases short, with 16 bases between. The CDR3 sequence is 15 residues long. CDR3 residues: CASSRFPGRDGELFF. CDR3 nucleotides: TGTGCCAGCTCACGTTTTCCGGGTCGGGACGGGGAGCTGTTTTTT.

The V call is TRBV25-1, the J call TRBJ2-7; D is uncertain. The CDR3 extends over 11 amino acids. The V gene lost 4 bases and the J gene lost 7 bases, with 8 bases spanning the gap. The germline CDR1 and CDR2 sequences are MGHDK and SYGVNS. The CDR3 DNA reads TGTGCCAGCAGTGTAGAGCGTGAGCAGTACTTC. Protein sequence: CASSVEREQYF.

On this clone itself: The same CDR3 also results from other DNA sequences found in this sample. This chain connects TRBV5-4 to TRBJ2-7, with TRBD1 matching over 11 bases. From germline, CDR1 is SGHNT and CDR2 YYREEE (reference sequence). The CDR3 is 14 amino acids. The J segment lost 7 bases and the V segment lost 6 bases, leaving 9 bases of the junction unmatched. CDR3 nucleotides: TGTGCCAGCAACAAGGACAGGGGGCGGGGGGAGCAGTACTTC. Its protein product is CASNKDRGRGEQYF.

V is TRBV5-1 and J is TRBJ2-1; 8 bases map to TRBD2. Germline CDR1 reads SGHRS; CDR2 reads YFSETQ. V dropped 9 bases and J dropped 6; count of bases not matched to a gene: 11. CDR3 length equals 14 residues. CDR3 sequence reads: CATARGVRGNEQFF. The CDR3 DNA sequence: TGCGCCACCGCGCGGGGGGTGCGGGGCAATGAGCAGTTCTTC.